One and the same sample provided the 5 T cell receptor beta chains below, sequenced in a study of blood T cell repertoires in COVID-19. The assay was immunoSEQ multiplex PCR, and TCRdb's table has in-frame clones only and misses some. In the table there are about 150,000 clones, roughly nine tenths of which are singletons. The specimen was peripheral blood. The receptors shown here come from a human donor in a cohort sampled during active COVID-19.

The V call is TRBV2, the J call TRBJ1-1; 7 bases align to TRBD1. V was clipped by 8 bases and J by 5 bases; unmatched bases: 11. Germline assignment: CDR1 SNHLY and CDR2 FYNNEI. CDR3 size: 14 residues. The CDR3 is CASGRGTAGTEAFF. The CDR3 DNA reads as TGTGCCAGCGGAAGGGGGACAGCAGGGACTGAAGCTTTCTTT.

This chain joins TRBV24-1 and TRBJ2-3; TRBD1 matches at 10 bases. The CDR3 is 14 residues long. Trimming cost V 9 bases and J 0 bases; bases outside gene matches: 2. Germline V gene data show CDR1 as KGHDR and CDR2 as SFDVKD. The CDR3 loop is CATGQGDSTDTQYF. The CDR3 DNA reads TGTGCCACCGGACAGGGGGACAGCACAGATACGCAGTATTTT.

Here the CDR3 DNA reads TGTGCCAGCAGCGACAGGGAGTCGGTGGGAGTC. It codes for CASSDRESVGV. V is TRBV13 and J is TRBJ2-7, with 7 bases that match TRBD1. The CDR3 loop spans 11 amino acids. The germline CDR1 and CDR2 sequences are PRHDT and FYEKMQ (reference sequence).

V usage is TRBV5-1 and J usage is TRBJ2-3; D not certain. The CDR3 totals 16 residues. Germline V gene data show CDR1 as SGHRS and CDR2 as YFSETQ. V was cut by 0 bases and J by 6 bases, with 17 bases left in between. The CDR3 nucleotides read TGCGCCAGCAGCTTGGCCCCGGAGCCGCTTGTGGATACGCAGTATTTT. Translating gives CASSLAPEPLVDTQYF. The complete variable domain, with remaining parts taken from reference TRBV5-1 and TRBJ2-3, reads KAGVTQTPRYLIKTRGQQVTLSCSPISGHRSVSWYQQTPGQGLQFLFEYFSETQRNKGNFPGRFSGRQFSNSRSEMNVSTLELGDSALYLCASSLAPEPLVDTQYFGPGTRLTVL.

The chain has TRBV18 and TRBJ1-5; tentative D call: TRBD1 (6 bases). V was shortened by 2 bases and J by 1 base, with 12 bases between the two germline ends. Germline loops: CDR1 KGHSH, CDR2 LQKENI. This CDR3 is 16 amino acids long. CDR3 coding DNA: TGTGCCAGCTCACCAAACAGGGTTGGGAGCAATCAGCCCCAGCATTTT. The encoded protein is CASSPNRVGSNQPQHF. The full variable domain, completed using reference TRBV18 and TRBJ1-5, is NAGVMQNPRHLVRRRGQEARLRCSPMKGHSHVYWYRQLPEEGLKFMVYLQKENIIDESGMPKERFSAEFPKEGPSILRIQQVVRGDSAAYFCASSPNRVGSNQPQHFGDGTRLSIL.